Listed below are T cell receptor beta chains from one sample, sequenced in a study of cytomegalovirus exposure and HLA in healthy donors. Only in-frame clones appear in the TCRdb table, and some are missing; sequencing was by immunoSEQ multiplex PCR. The sample carries approximately 88,000 clones, roughly 83% recorded once. The sequenced material came from PBMCs. The receptor source for this set is a woman aged 18-35 years in good health and CMV-seropositive. CDR3s include the opening cysteine and the closing phenylalanine or tryptophan. The D gene is left open where the match is weak. The size entry is marked missing in some rows and otherwise reads once, few, many or a size class.

NA TRBJ1-3 TRBV5-1 15 TRBD1 CASSSQTGVGNTIYF TGCGCCAGCAGCTCCCAGACAGGGGTCGGAAACACCATATATTTT
NA TRBJ1-2 TRBV6-1 14 TRBD1 CASRQQGSTGGYTF TGTGCCAGCAGGCAACAGGGGTCAACGGGGGGCTACACCTTC
NA TRBJ2-5 TRBV7-2 12 NA CASSLARETQYF TGTGCCAGCAGCTTAGCTCGAGAGACCCAGTACTTC
NA TRBJ1-1 TRBV7-9 14 NA CASSSLEGDTEAFF TGTGCCAGCAGCTCTCTCGAGGGTGACACTGAAGCTTTCTTT
once TRBJ2-3 TRBV29-1 14 TRBD1 CSAVGQAFTDTQYF TGCAGCGCCGTGGGACAGGCCTTCACAGATACGCAGTATTTT
once TRBJ1-2 TRBV2 15 TRBD1 CASRDGQGRDYGYTF TGTGCCAGCAGGGATGGACAGGGTAGGGACTATGGCTACACCTTC
NA TRBJ2-7 TRBV13 16 TRBD1 CASSPGTGTGLYEQYF TGTGCCAGCAGCCCTGGTACCGGGACAGGGCTTTACGAGCAGTACTTC
few TRBJ2-7 TRBV4-1 13 NA CASSRVKADEQYF TGCGCCAGCAGTCGGGTAAAGGCGGACGAGCAGTACTTC
NA TRBJ1-2 TRBV7-9 14 NA CASSSSGSPYGYTF TGTGCCAGCAGCTCATCCGGGAGTCCCTATGGCTACACCTTC
few TRBJ1-4 TRBV6-5 14 NA CASGIHGGGEKLFF TGTGCCAGCGGCATACACGGTGGAGGTGAAAAACTGTTTTTT
once TRBJ2-2 TRBV6-6 16 TRBD2 CAITDGGTANTGELFF TGTGCCATCACCGACGGGGGGACCGCGAACACCGGGGAGCTGTTTTTT
NA TRBJ2-1 TRBV27 15 TRBD2 CASSSFSGGLGEQFF TGTGCCAGCAGTTCTTTCTCGGGGGGGCTTGGTGAGCAGTTCTTC
NA TRBJ1-6 TRBV4-3 15 TRBD1 CASSQDGTANSPLHF TGCGCCAGCAGCCAAGATGGGACAGCTAATTCACCCCTCCACTTT
NA TRBJ1-2 TRBV7-2 15 NA CASSLVRQGLSGYTF TGTGCCAGCAGCTTAGTTAGGCAGGGTCTGAGCGGCTACACCTTC
NA TRBJ2-7 TRBV5-6 14 NA CASRASGLIYEQYF TGTGCCAGCAGGGCCTCGGGACTCATCTACGAGCAGTACTTC
NA TRBJ1-6 TRBV5-8 15 NA CASSLELGQNSPLHF TGTGCCAGCAGCTTGGAGCTAGGACAAAATTCACCCCTCCACTTT
NA TRBJ2-2 TRBV9 16 TRBD1 CASSARDRGNTGELFF TGTGCCAGCAGCGCCCGGGACAGGGGGAACACCGGGGAGCTGTTTTTT
once TRBJ1-2 TRBV6-5 14 NA CASRTGYMDYGYTF TGTGCCAGCAGGACAGGATATATGGACTATGGCTACACCTTC
NA TRBJ2-3 TRBV27 11 NA CARPLEDTQYF TGTGCCAGACCCCTTGAGGATACGCAGTATTTT
NA TRBJ2-7 TRBV7-2 16 TRBD2 CASSGTSGGAVAGQYF TGTGCCAGCAGCGGGACTAGCGGGGGGGCTGTGGCCGGGCAGTACTTC
NA TRBJ1-2 TRBV13 15 TRBD1 CASSSGQDPNYGYTF TGTGCCAGCAGCTCCGGACAGGACCCTAACTATGGCTACACCTTC
NA TRBJ2-2 TRBV11-3 15 TRBD1 CASSPAGGITGELFF TGTGCCAGCAGCCCGGCAGGGGGAATCACCGGGGAGCTGTTTTTT
NA TRBJ1-5 TRBV2 13 NA CASGRADNQPQHF TGTGCCAGCGGGCGGGCAGACAATCAGCCCCAGCATTTT
NA TRBJ2-1 TRBV13 21 TRBD2 CASSLDLGLAGAFSSYNEQFF TGTGCCAGCAGCTTAGATCTCGGACTAGCGGGGGCTTTTAGCTCCTACAATGAGCAGTTCTTC
NA TRBJ2-7 TRBV4-3 15 NA CASSQDNSNRYEQYF TGCGCCAGCAGCCAAGATAACTCAAATCGATACGAGCAGTACTTC
once TRBJ2-7 TRBV5-4 15 TRBD1 CASSPDRGARYEQYF TGTGCCAGCAGCCCCGACAGGGGGGCAAGGTACGAGCAGTACTTC
NA TRBJ1-1 TRBV5-4 13 TRBD1 CAVRGDSNTEAFF TGTGCCGTCAGAGGGGACAGTAACACTGAAGCTTTCTTT
NA TRBJ2-4 TRBV2 16 NA CASSERRVLAKNIQYF TGTGCCAGCAGTGAACGGAGAGTTCTAGCCAAAAACATTCAGTACTTC
NA TRBJ1-1 TRBV6-5 14 NA CASSVGIQSFEAFF TGTGCCAGCAGTGTCGGGATTCAGTCGTTCGAAGCTTTCTTT
NA TRBJ1-1 TRBV6-5 15 TRBD1 CASSYGDRGDTEAFF TGTGCCAGCAGTTACGGTGACAGGGGGGACACTGAAGCTTTCTTT
NA TRBJ2-5 TRBV27 12 NA CASRAREETQYF TGTGCCAGCAGAGCCAGGGAAGAGACCCAGTACTTC
NA TRBJ2-2 TRBV7-9 15 NA CASRSGTPNTGELFF TGTGCCAGCAGGTCCGGGACACCAAACACCGGGGAGCTGTTTTTT
once TRBJ2-4 TRBV7-2 14 TRBD2 CASSSTSGGPLEYF TGTGCCAGCAGCTCGACTAGCGGGGGGCCGTTGGAGTACTTC
NA TRBJ2-2 TRBV2 15 NA CASSDLGADTGELFF TGTGCCAGCAGTGATCTAGGGGCTGACACCGGGGAGCTGTTTTTT
once TRBJ2-2 TRBV7-8 17 TRBD1 CASSPRGQGLGTGELFF TGTGCCAGCAGCCCCAGGGGACAGGGTTTGGGCACCGGGGAGCTGTTTTTT
once TRBJ1-5 TRBV6-6 16 TRBD1 CASSKRTGRDNQPQHF TGTGCCAGCAGCAAGCGGACAGGTAGGGACAATCAGCCCCAGCATTTT
NA TRBJ2-7 TRBV6-5 14 TRBD1 CASSFGTGMYEQYF TGTGCCAGCAGTTTCGGGACAGGGATGTACGAGCAGTACTTC
NA TRBJ1-2 TRBV27 13 NA CASSPARVVGYTF TGTGCCAGCAGTCCCGCCAGGGTAGTTGGCTACACCTTC
NA TRBJ1-1 TRBV30 13 NA CAWRRTLETEAFF TGTGCCTGGAGGAGAACTCTAGAGACTGAAGCTTTCTTT
NA TRBJ2-3 TRBV7-3 14 TRBD1 CASSLDRGGDTQYF TGTGCCAGCAGCTTAGACAGGGGGGGGGATACGCAGTATTTT
once TRBJ2-1 TRBV5-5 18 TRBD2 CASDTGTSGTHFYNEQFF TGTGCCAGTGATACCGGGACTAGCGGGACACACTTCTACAATGAGCAGTTCTTC
NA TRBJ1-2 TRBV15 16 NA CATSRGTMVSVYGYTF TGTGCCACCAGCAGAGGTACCATGGTATCGGTCTATGGCTACACCTTC
many TRBJ1-5 TRBV7-8 17 TRBD1 CASSLATTGSSNQPQHF TGTGCCAGCAGCTTAGCGACGACAGGGAGTAGCAATCAGCCCCAGCATTTT
NA TRBJ1-5 TRBV7-6 13 NA CASSLGTHQPQHF TGTGCCAGCAGCTTAGGTACACATCAGCCCCAGCATTTT
many TRBJ1-2 TRBV6-1 15 NA CASSELDSGYYGYTF TGTGCCAGCAGTGAATTGGACAGTGGATACTATGGCTACACCTTC
NA TRBJ1-2 TRBV19 13 TRBD1 CATRDRAPYGYTF TGTGCCACCCGCGACAGGGCCCCTTATGGCTACACCTTC
NA TRBJ1-6 TRBV9 15 TRBD1 CASSASGQGNSPLHF TGTGCCAGCAGCGCTTCGGGACAGGGGAATTCACCCCTCCACTTT
NA TRBJ2-2 TRBV7-9 15 TRBD1 CASSLVDRVDGELFF TGTGCCAGCAGCCTAGTGGACAGGGTGGACGGGGAGCTGTTTTTT
NA TRBJ1-2 TRBV6-1 13 NA CASSGQVHYGYTF TGTGCCAGCAGTGGACAAGTCCACTATGGCTACACCTTC
NA TRBJ1-4 TRBV7-9 15 TRBD1 CASSGTDRVHEKLFF TGTGCCAGCAGCGGGACGGACAGGGTACATGAAAAACTGTTTTTT
once TRBJ1-1 TRBV2 13 NA CASSEGRLEEAFF TGTGCCAGCAGTGAAGGAAGGCTAGAAGAAGCTTTCTTT
NA TRBJ1-2 TRBV18 18 NA CASSPRPGGHDANYGYTF TGTGCCAGCTCACCCCGCCCCGGGGGGCATGACGCTAACTATGGCTACACCTTC
NA TRBJ2-3 TRBV28 12 NA CASSSPTDTQYF TGTGCCAGCAGTTCCCCTACGGATACGCAGTATTTT
NA TRBJ2-5 TRBV5-6 12 NA CASSAAWETQYF TGTGCCAGCAGCGCCGCGTGGGAGACCCAGTACTTC
NA TRBJ1-5 TRBV4-1 16 NA CASSQPTSGGDQPQHF TGCGCCAGCAGCCAACCCACGTCCGGGGGGGATCAGCCCCAGCATTTT